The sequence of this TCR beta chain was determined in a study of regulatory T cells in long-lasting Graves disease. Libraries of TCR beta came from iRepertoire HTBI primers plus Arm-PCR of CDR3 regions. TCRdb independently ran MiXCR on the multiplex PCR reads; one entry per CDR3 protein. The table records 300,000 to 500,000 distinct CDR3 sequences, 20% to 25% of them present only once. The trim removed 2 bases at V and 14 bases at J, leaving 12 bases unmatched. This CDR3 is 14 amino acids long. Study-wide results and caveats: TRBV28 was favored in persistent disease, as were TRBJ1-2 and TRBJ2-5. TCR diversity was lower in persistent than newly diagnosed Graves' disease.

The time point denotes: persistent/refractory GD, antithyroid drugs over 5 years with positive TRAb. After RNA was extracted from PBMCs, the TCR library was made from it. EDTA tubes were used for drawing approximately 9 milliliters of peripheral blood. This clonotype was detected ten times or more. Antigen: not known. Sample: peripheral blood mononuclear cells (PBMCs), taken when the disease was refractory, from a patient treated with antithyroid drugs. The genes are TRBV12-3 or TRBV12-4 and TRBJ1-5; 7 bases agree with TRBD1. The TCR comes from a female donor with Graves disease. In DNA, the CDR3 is TGTGCCAGCAGTTTAATCGGTCGGGCAGGGGGGGAGCATTTT. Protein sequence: CASSLIGRAGGEHF.